Listed below are T cell receptor beta chains from one sample, sequenced in a study of T cell responses to AZD1222 COVID-19 vaccine. The method was immunoSEQ multiplex PCR; TCRdb's version includes in-frame clones alone and lacks a portion of them. The table records some 200,000 clones, more than 80% of them present only once. The sequences come from peripheral blood, collected 28 days after the second dose of the MenACWY control vaccine. The origin of the receptors is an adult who received the MenACWY meningococcal vaccine as a control. The CDR3 runs from the conserved cysteine through the conserved F or W. D genes are given only for firm matches. For some rows the clone size is stated as once, few or many, or as a class when expanded; others skip it.

>TRBJ1-2|TRBV2|NA|NA
TGTGCCAGCAGGAAGGACAGCAACTATGGCTACACCTTC
CASRKDSNYGYTF
>TRBJ2-3|TRBV4-1|NA|NA
TGCGCCCGCAGCCAACTGGGAGGAGGGGGCAAATCTAGCACAGATACGCAGTATTTT
CARSQLGGGGKSSTDTQYF
>TRBJ1-1|TRBV5-1|NA|NA
TGCGCCAGCAGCTTGGACGGTCAGGGCGATGAAGCTTTCTTT
CASSLDGQGDEAFF
>TRBJ1-2|TRBV10-3|NA|TRBD1
TGTGCCATCAGTGAGTCGGGACAGGATTACTATGGCTACACCTTC
CAISESGQDYYGYTF
>TRBJ2-3|TRBV2|once|NA
TGTGCCAGCAGTGAAGAGAGGGTGAATACGCAGTATTTT
CASSEERVNTQYF
>TRBJ2-1|TRBV19|NA|TRBD2
TGTGCCAGTAGTTTACTAGCGGGAGGGGTTAATGAGCAGTTCTTC
CASSLLAGGVNEQFF
>TRBJ2-1|TRBV28|few|TRBD2
TGTGCCAGCAGTTTCTCGACTAGCGGGACCTCCTGGGTAGCTGAGCAGTTCTTC
CASSFSTSGTSWVAEQFF
>TRBJ1-2|TRBV5-5|NA|NA
TGTGCCAGCAGCTTGGCCGCGAATGGCTACACCTTC
CASSLAANGYTF
>TRBJ1-2|TRBV28|NA|NA
TGTGCCAGCAGTTTTTCCAGGGTATATGGCTACACCTTC
CASSFSRVYGYTF
>TRBJ1-4|TRBV9|NA|NA
TGTGCCAGCAGCCCAGTGGTAACGGCTAGCGGTGAAAAACTGTTTTTT
CASSPVVTASGEKLFF
>TRBJ1-5|TRBV12-5|NA|NA
TGTGCTAGTGGCGGAGATGGGAGCAATCAGCCCCAGCATTTT
CASGGDGSNQPQHF
>TRBJ1-6|TRBV28|NA|TRBD1
TGTGCCAGCAGCCCCGGGACAGCCTATAATTCACCCCTCCACTTT
CASSPGTAYNSPLHF
>TRBJ1-2|TRBV18|NA|TRBD1
TGTGCCAGCTCACGGGACAGGGCTGATGGGGACTATGGCTACACCTTC
CASSRDRADGDYGYTF
>TRBJ2-3|TRBV30|NA|NA
TGTGCCTGGAGGGGGGCGACGGAAGGGGATACGCAGTATTTT
CAWRGATEGDTQYF
>TRBJ1-1|TRBV6-4|NA|NA
TGTGCCAGCAGTGAAGGACAGAACACTGAAGCTTTCTTT
CASSEGQNTEAFF
>TRBJ2-1|TRBV7-8|NA|TRBD2
TGTGCCAGCAGCCCCAGCGGGAGAAACTACAATGAGCAGTTCTTC
CASSPSGRNYNEQFF
>TRBJ2-7|TRBV3-1/TRBV3-2|NA|NA
TGTGCCAGCAAGCAGACCGGGACATACTACGAGCAGTACTTC
CASKQTGTYYEQYF
>TRBJ1-3|TRBV6-6|once|NA
TGTGCCAGTACTTATGGGGGGACAAAAAACACCATATATTTT
CASTYGGTKNTIYF
>TRBJ1-6|TRBV2|NA|NA
TGTGCCAGCCAGAACTATGGGGGGCGCCTGGGGAATTCACCCCTCCACTTT
CASQNYGGRLGNSPLHF
>TRBJ1-1|TRBV19|NA|NA
TGTGCCAGTACCCTCCAGGGATTCACTGAAGCTTTCTTT
CASTLQGFTEAFF
>TRBJ2-6|TRBV3-1/TRBV3-2|NA|NA
TGTGCCAGCAGCCGCTCTGGGGCCAACGTCCTGACTTTC
CASSRSGANVLTF
>TRBJ2-7|TRBV19|NA|NA
TGTGCCAGTAGTCCCCGCTCGGACAGTATCTACGAGCAGTACTTC
CASSPRSDSIYEQYF
>TRBJ1-1|TRBV2|NA|TRBD1
TGTGCCAGCAGGCGCCCGGGACAGGGTAACACTGAAGCTTTCTTT
CASRRPGQGNTEAFF
>TRBJ1-5|TRBV28|NA|TRBD1
TGTGCCAGCAGTTTATGGAGGGGGCTGGGCAATCAGCCCCAGCATTTT
CASSLWRGLGNQPQHF
>TRBJ2-2|TRBV6-2/TRBV6-3|once|NA
TGTGCCAGCAGTTACTCGGCAGGGAATGCCGGGGAGCTGTTTTTT
CASSYSAGNAGELFF